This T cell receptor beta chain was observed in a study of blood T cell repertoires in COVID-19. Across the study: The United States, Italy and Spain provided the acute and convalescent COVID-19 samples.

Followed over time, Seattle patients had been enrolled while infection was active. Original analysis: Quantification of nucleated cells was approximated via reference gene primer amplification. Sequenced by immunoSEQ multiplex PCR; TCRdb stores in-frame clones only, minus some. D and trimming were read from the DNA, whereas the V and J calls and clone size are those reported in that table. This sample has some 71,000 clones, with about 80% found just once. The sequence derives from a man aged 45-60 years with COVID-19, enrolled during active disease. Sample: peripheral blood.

The CDR3: CASSEAPVSITDTQYF. CDR3 in DNA: TGTGCCAGCAGTGAAGCGCCGGTATCAATCACAGATACGCAGTATTTT. V gene TRBV6-1 combines with J gene TRBJ2-3; D is unresolved. Trimming left V 0 bases short and J 2 bases short, with 12 bases between. Germline V gives CDR1 MNHNS, CDR2 SASEGT. This CDR3 has 16 amino acids.